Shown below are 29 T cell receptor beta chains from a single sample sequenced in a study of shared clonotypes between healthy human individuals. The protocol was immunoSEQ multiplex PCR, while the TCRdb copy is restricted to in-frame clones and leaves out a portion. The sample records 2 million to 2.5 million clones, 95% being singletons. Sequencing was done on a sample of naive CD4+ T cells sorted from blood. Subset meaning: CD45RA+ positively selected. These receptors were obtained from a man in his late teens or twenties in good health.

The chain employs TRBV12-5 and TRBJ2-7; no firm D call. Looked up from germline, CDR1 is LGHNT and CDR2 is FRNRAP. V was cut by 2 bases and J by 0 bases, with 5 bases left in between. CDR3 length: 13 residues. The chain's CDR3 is CASGLPISYEQYF. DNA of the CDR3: TGTGCTAGTGGTTTGCCAATCTCCTACGAGCAGTACTTC. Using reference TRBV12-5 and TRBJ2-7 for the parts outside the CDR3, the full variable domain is DARVTQTPRHKVTEMGQEVTMRCQPILGHNTVFWYRQTMMQGLELLAYFRNRAPLDDSGMPKDRFSAEMPDATLATLKIQPSEPRDSAVYFCASGLPISYEQYFGPGTRLTVT.

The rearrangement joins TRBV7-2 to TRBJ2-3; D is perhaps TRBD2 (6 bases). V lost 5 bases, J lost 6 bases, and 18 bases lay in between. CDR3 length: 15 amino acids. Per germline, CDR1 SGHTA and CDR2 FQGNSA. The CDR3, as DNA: TGTGCCAGCAGCAGGGAGGCGAGTATTGGGGATACGCAGTATTTT. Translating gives CASSREASIGDTQYF.

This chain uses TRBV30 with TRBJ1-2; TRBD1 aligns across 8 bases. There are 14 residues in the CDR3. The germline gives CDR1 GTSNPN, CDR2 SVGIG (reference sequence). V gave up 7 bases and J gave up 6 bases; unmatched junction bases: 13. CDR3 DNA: TGTGCCTTCTCCTCAAGTCCAGGGGGCAATGGCTACACCTTC. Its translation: CAFSSSPGGNGYTF. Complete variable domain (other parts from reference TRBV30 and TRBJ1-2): SQTIHQWPATLVQPVGSPLSLECTVEGTSNPNLYWYRQAAGRGLQLLFYSVGIGQISSEVPQNLSASRPQDRQFILSSKKLLLSDSGFYLCAFSSSPGGNGYTFGSGTRLTVV.

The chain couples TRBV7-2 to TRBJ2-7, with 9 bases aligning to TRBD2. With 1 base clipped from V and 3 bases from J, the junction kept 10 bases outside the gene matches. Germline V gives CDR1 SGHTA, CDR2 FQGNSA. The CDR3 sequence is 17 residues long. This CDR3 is CASSLGSSGTYNYEQYF. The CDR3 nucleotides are TGTGCCAGCAGCTTAGGGTCTAGCGGGACCTACAACTACGAGCAGTACTTC.

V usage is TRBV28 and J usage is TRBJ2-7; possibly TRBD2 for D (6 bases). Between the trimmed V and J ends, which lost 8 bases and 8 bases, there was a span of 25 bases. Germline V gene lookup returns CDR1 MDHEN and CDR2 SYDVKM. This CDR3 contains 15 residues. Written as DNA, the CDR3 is TGTGCCAGCCAAGCAACCGGGCGGGGATCAAATAAGCAGTACTTC. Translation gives CASQATGRGSNKQYF.

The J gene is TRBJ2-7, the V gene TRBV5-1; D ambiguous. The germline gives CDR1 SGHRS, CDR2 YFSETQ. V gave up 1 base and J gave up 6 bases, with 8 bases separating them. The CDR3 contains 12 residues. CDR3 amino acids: CASSLIQSEQYF. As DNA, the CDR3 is TGCGCCAGCAGCTTGATTCAGAGCGAGCAGTACTTC.

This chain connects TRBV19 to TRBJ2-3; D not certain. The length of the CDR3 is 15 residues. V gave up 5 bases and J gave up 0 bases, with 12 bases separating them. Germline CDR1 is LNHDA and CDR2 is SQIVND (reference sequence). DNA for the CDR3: TGTGCCAGTAGTGCAGACATCGCTAGCACAGATACGCAGTATTTT. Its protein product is CASSADIASTDTQYF.

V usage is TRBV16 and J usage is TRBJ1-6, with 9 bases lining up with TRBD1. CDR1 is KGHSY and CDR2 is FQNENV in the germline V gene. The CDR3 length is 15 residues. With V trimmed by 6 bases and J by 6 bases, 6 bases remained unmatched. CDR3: CASRPPGQGNSPLHF. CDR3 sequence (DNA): TGTGCCAGCAGACCCCCGGGACAGGGTAATTCACCCCTCCACTTT.

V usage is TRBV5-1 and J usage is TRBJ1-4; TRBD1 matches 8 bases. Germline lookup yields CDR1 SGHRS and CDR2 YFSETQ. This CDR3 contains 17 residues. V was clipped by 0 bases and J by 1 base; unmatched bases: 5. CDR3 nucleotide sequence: TGCGCCAGCAGCTTGGGGACAGGGTTTAGAACTAATGAAAAACTGTTTTTT. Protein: CASSLGTGFRTNEKLFF.

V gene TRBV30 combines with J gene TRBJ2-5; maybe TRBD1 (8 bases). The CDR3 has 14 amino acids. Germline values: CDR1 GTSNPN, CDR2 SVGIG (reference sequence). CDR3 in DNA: TGTGCGCGGGGGAACAGGGGGAACCAAGAGACCCAGTACTTC. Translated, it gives CARGNRGNQETQYF. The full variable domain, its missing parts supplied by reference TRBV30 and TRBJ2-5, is SQTIHQWPATLVQPVGSPLSLECTVEGTSNPNLYWYRQAAGRGLQLLFYSVGIGQISSEVPQNLSASRPQDRQFILSSKKLLLSDSGFYLCARGNRGNQETQYFGPGTRLLVL.

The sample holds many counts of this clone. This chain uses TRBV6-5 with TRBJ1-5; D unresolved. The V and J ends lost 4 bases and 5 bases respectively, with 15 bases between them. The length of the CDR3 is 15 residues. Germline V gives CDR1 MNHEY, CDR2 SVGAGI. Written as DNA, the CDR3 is TGTGCCAGCAGTTTGGAAGCTGGGAGGCATCAGCCCCAGCATTTT. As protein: CASSLEAGRHQPQHF.

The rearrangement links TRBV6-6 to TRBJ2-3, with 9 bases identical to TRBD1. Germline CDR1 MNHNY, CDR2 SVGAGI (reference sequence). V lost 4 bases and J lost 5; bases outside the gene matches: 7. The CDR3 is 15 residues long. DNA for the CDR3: TGTGCCAGCAGTTCCCCCGGGACAGGGTTAGATACGCAGTATTTT. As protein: CASSSPGTGLDTQYF.

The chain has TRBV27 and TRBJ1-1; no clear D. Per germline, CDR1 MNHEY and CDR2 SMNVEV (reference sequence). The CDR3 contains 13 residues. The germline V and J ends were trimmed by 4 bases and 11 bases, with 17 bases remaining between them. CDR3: CASSSRAPGKAFF. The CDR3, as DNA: TGTGCCAGCAGTTCCCGGGCCCCCGGCAAGGCTTTCTTT.

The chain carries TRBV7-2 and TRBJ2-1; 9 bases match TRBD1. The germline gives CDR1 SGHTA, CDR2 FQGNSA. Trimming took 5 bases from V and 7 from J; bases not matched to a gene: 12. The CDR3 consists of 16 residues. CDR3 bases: TGTGCCAGCAGCCCACCCCGGGACAGGGCGGATAATGAGCAGTTCTTC. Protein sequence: CASSPPRDRADNEQFF.

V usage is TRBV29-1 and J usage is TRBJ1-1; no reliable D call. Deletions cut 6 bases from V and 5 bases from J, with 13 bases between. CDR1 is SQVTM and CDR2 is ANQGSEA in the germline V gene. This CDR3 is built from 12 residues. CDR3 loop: CSVWVVGTEAFF. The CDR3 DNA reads TGCAGCGTCTGGGTCGTCGGGACTGAAGCTTTCTTT. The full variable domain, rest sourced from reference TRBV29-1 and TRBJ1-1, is SAVISQKPSRDICQRGTSLTIQCQVDSQVTMMFWYRQQPGQSLTLIATANQGSEATYESGFVIDKFPISRPNLTFSTLTVSNMSPEDSSIYLCSVWVVGTEAFFGQGTRLTVV.

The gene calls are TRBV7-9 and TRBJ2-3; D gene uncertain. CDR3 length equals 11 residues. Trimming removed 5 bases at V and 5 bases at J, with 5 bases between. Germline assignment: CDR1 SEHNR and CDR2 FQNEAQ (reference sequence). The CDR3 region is CASSGGDTQYF. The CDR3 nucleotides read TGTGCCAGCAGCGGTGGAGATACGCAGTATTTT.

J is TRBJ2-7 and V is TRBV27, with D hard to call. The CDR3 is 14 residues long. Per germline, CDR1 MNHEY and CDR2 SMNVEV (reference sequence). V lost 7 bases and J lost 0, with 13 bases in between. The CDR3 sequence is CASTLRRTSYEQYF. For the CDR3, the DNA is TGTGCCAGCACCTTGAGGCGGACCTCCTACGAGCAGTACTTC.

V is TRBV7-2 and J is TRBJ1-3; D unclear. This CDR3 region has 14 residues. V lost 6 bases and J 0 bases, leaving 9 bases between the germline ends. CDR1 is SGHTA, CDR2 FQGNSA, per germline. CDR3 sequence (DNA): TGTGCCAGCAGTAAAGACCCCTCTGGAAACACCATATATTTT. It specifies CASSKDPSGNTIYF.

The CDR3 sequence is CASSLTGLGTEAFF. DNA for the CDR3: TGTGCCAGCTCACTCACAGGGTTAGGGACTGAAGCTTTCTTT. The V call is TRBV18, the J call TRBJ1-1, with D possibly TRBD1 on 6 matching bases. CDR3 length: 14 residues. Trimming took 4 bases from V and 5 from J, leaving 14 bases between them. Per germline, CDR1 KGHSH and CDR2 LQKENI.

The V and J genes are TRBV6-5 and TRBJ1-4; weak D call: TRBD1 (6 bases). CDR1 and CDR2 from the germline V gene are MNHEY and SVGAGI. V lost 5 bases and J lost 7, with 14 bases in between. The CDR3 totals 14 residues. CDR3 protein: CASSKTGQAEKLFF. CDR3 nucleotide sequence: TGTGCCAGCAGTAAGACAGGCCAAGCTGAAAAACTGTTTTTT.

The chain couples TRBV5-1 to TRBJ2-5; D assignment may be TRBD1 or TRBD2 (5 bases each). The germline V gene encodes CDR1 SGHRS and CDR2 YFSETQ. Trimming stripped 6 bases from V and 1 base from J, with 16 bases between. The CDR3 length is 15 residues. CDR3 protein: CASNSGTKVQETQYF. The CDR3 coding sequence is TGCGCCAGCAATTCCGGGACGAAGGTCCAAGAGACCCAGTACTTC.

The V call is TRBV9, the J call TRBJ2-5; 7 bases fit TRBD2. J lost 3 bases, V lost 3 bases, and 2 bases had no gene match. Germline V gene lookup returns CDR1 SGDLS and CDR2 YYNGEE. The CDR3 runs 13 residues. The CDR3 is CASSATSEETQYF. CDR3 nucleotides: TGTGCCAGCAGCGCCACTAGCGAAGAGACCCAGTACTTC.

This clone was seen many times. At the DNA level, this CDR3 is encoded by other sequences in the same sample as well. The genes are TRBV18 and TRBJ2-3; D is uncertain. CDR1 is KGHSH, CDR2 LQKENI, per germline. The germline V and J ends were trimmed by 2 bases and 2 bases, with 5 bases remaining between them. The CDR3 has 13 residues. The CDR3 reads CASSPLNTDTQYF. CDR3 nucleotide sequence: TGTGCCAGCTCACCATTGAACACAGATACGCAGTATTTT.

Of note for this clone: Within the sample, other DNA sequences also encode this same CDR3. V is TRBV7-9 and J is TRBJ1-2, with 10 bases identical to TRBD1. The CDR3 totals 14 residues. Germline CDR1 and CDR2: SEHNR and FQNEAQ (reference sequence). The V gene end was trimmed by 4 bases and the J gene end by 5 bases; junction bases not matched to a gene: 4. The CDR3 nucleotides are TGTGCCAGCAGCTCGACAGGGGGCTCGTATGGCTACACCTTC. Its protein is CASSSTGGSYGYTF.

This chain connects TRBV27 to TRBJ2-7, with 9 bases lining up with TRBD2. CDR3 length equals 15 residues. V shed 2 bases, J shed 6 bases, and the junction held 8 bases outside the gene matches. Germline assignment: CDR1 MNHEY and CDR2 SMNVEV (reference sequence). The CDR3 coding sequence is TGTGCCAGCAGTTTAGGTGGCGGGAGGGCCCGCGAGCAGTACTTC. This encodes CASSLGGGRAREQYF.

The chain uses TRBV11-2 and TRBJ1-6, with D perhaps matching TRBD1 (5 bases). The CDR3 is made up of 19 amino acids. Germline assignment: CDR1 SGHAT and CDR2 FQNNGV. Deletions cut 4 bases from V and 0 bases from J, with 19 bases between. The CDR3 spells CASSWGTGLDSSYNSPLHF. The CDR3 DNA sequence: TGTGCCAGCAGCTGGGGCACAGGACTCGACAGCTCCTATAATTCACCCCTCCACTTT.

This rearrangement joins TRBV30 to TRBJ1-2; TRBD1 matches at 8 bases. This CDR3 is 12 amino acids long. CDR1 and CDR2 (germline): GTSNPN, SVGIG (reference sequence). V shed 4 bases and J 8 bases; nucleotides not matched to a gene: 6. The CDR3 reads CAWNRGAIGYTF. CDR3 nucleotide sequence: TGTGCCTGGAACAGGGGGGCTATCGGCTACACCTTC.

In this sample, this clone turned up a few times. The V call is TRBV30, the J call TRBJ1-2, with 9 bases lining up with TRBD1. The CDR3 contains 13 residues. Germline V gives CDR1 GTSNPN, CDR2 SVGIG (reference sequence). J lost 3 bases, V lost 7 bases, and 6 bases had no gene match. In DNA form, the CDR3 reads TGTGCCTTTCAGAGGACAGGGGACTATGGCTACACCTTC. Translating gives CAFQRTGDYGYTF.

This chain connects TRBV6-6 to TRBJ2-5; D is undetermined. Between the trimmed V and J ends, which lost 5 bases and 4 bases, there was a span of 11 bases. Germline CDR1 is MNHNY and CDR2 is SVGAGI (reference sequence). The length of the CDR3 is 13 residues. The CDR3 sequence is CASSPGRSETQYF. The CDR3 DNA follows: TGTGCCAGCAGTCCTGGACGGTCAGAGACCCAGTACTTC.